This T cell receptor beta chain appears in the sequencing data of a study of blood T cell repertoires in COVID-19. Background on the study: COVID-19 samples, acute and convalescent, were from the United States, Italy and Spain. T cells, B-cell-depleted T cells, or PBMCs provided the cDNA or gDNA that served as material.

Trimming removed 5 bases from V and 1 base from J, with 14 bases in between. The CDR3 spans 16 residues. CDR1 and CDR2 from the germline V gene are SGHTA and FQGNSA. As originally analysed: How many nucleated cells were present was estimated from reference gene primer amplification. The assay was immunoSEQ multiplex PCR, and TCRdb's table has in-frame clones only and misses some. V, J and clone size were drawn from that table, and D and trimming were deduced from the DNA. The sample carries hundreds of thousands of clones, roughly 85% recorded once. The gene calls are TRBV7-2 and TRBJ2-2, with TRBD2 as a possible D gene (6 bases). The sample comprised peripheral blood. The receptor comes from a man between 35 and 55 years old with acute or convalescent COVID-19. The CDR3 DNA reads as TGTGCCAGCAGCCCCCCGGGACTCTGGAACACCGGGGAGCTGTTTTTT. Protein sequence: CASSPPGLWNTGELFF. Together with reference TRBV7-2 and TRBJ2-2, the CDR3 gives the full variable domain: GAGVSQSPSNKVTEKGKDVELRCDPISGHTALYWYRQSLGQGLEFLIYFQGNSAPDKSGLPSDRFSAERTGGSVSTLTIQRTQQEDSAVYLCASSPPGLWNTGELFFGEGSRLTVL.